Listed here are 25 T cell receptor beta chains from one sample, sequenced in a study of TIL therapy for anti-PD-1-resistant metastatic lung cancer. Sequencing used immunoSEQ v3. Sequenced by immunoSEQ multiplex PCR; TCRdb stores in-frame clones only, minus some. The table records 55,000 to 65,000 clones, about 73% of them present only once. Indicated time point: pre-treatment sample, taken before nivolumab and TIL therapy. Sequenced here: blood, sampled at baseline. The receptors come from a person aged 25-85 years with non-small cell lung cancer.

V is TRBV7-2 and J is TRBJ1-5; TRBD1 is a possible D gene (5 bases). Germline V gene sequence: CDR1 SGHTA, CDR2 FQGNSA. The CDR3 sequence is 14 residues long. Trimming pared 3 bases from V and 5 bases from J, leaving 11 bases between. The CDR3 bases are TGTGCCAGCAGCTTGCAGGGCGGGGATCAGCCCCAGCATTTT. Translation: CASSLQGGDQPQHF.

The chain has TRBV2 and TRBJ1-4; D is ambiguous. The germline V gene encodes CDR1 SNHLY and CDR2 FYNNEI. CDR3 size: 13 residues. The V end lost 7 bases, the J end lost 7 bases, and 13 bases lay between the germline ends. CDR3 in DNA: TGTGCCAGCAACCTGGGAGGGTTTGAAAAACTGTTTTTT. It is translated as CASNLGGFEKLFF.

This clone was counted at least ten times. J is TRBJ1-6 and V is TRBV2, with TRBD1 matching 7 bases. This CDR3 has 14 residues. Germline V gene sequence: CDR1 SNHLY, CDR2 FYNNEI. V shed 7 bases, J shed 8 bases, and the junction held 8 bases outside the gene matches. DNA for the CDR3: TGTGCCAGCACCAGGGACAGTATCGATTCACCCCTCCACTTT. Its translation is CASTRDSIDSPLHF.

This clone was counted at least ten times. The J gene is TRBJ2-7, the V gene TRBV28; 7 bases align to TRBD2. The junction had 5 bases not matched to a gene; V was cut back by 3 bases and J by 3 bases. CDR1 and CDR2 from the germline V gene are MDHEN and SYDVKM. The CDR3 length is 14 residues. CDR3 in DNA: TGTGCCAGCAGTTTCCCGCAGCGGGGCTACGAGCAGTACTTC. Its protein product is CASSFPQRGYEQYF.

This chain connects TRBV29-1 to TRBJ2-2, with a possible D match to TRBD2 (6 bases). Germline values: CDR1 SQVTM, CDR2 ANQGSEA. The CDR3 has 19 residues. V lost 4 bases and J 5 bases, leaving 29 bases between the germline ends. The CDR3 coding sequence is TGCAGCGTTGGGGGTCAGGGATTGGGGCTAGCGACCTGGACCGGGGAGCTGTTTTTT. It yields the protein CSVGGQGLGLATWTGELFF.

This chain links TRBV29-1 with TRBJ2-5, with no clear D. Germline CDR1 SQVTM, CDR2 ANQGSEA. Trimming removed 4 bases from V and 3 bases from J, with 3 bases in between. The CDR3 is 10 residues long. CDR3 residues: CSVGEETQYF. The CDR3, as DNA: TGCAGCGTTGGGGAAGAGACCCAGTACTTC.

The chain carries TRBV4-3 and TRBJ2-1; maybe TRBD1 (5 bases). There are 17 residues in the CDR3. The germline gives CDR1 LGHNA, CDR2 YSLEER. Trimming removed 0 bases from V and 7 bases from J, with 19 bases in between. The CDR3 here is CASSQDGAWPLENEQFF. For the CDR3, the DNA is TGCGCCAGCAGCCAAGATGGGGCCTGGCCCTTGGAGAATGAGCAGTTCTTC.

This chain links TRBV11-2 with TRBJ2-7; D is possibly TRBD2 (6 bases). The germline gives CDR1 SGHAT, CDR2 FQNNGV. The CDR3 has 14 amino acids. Between the trimmed V and J ends, which lost 2 bases and 0 bases, there was a span of 8 bases. CDR3: CASSLYGSSYEQYF. The CDR3 bases are TGTGCCAGCAGCTTATACGGGAGCTCCTACGAGCAGTACTTC. Variable domain in full (rest from reference TRBV11-2 and TRBJ2-7): EAGVAQSPRYKIIEKRQSVAFWCNPISGHATLYWYQQILGQGPKLLIQFQNNGVVDDSQLPKDRFSAERLKGVDSTLKIQPAKLEDSAVYLCASSLYGSSYEQYFGPGTRLTVT.

The rearrangement links TRBV11-2 to TRBJ2-1, with 9 bases matching TRBD2. There are 15 residues in the CDR3. The germline CDR1 and CDR2 sequences are SGHAT and FQNNGV. V lost 0 bases, J lost 6 bases, and 3 bases stayed unmatched. The CDR3, as DNA: TGTGCCAGCAGCTTAGAACGAGCGGGGGGCAATGAGCAGTTCTTC. Its translation: CASSLERAGGNEQFF.

This clone was recorded once. The genes are TRBV10-3 and TRBJ2-5, with 8 bases lining up with TRBD2. From germline, CDR1 is ENHRY and CDR2 SYGVKD. The CDR3 runs to 17 residues. V gave up 10 bases and J gave up 1 base; unmatched junction bases: 17. CDR3 region: CATRIGGGPTSQETQYF. CDR3 nucleotides: TGTGCCACCCGAATTGGCGGGGGGCCCACCAGCCAAGAGACCCAGTACTTC.

The chain combines TRBV28 with TRBJ2-1, with 7 bases identical to TRBD1. CDR3 length: 17 amino acids. Germline V gene sequence: CDR1 MDHEN, CDR2 SYDVKM. J gave up 3 bases and V 7 bases, and 15 bases lay outside the gene matches. The CDR3 reads CASKGSLWDSDYNEQFF. The CDR3 coding sequence is TGTGCCAGCAAAGGGAGCTTGTGGGACAGCGACTACAATGAGCAGTTCTTC.

J is TRBJ1-1 and V is TRBV30; TRBD1 agrees at 9 bases. The CDR3 extends over 13 amino acids. The germline CDR1 and CDR2 sequences are GTSNPN and SVGIG (reference sequence). V lost 3 bases and J lost 5; bases outside the gene matches: 4. The CDR3 loop reads CAWRVTGGTEAFF. The CDR3 bases are TGTGCCTGGAGAGTGACAGGGGGGACTGAAGCTTTCTTT.

This chain uses TRBV7-9 with TRBJ2-7, with TRBD1 matching over 9 bases. Germline V gene lookup returns CDR1 SEHNR and CDR2 FQNEAQ (reference sequence). CDR3 size: 15 residues. J was trimmed by 5 bases and V by 2 bases; bases with no gene match: 7. CDR3 DNA sequence: TGTGCCAGCAGCTTACCCGGGACAGGGTTTGACGAGCAGTACTTC. Amino acids: CASSLPGTGFDEQYF.

This chain joins TRBV4-3 and TRBJ2-7; the D gene is possibly TRBD2 (7 bases). Between the trimmed V and J ends, which lost 4 bases and 2 bases, there was a span of 15 bases. The CDR3 contains 15 residues. CDR1 and CDR2 (germline): LGHNA, YSLEER. The CDR3 loop reads CASSRLTGGPYEQYF. In DNA form, the CDR3 reads TGCGCCAGCAGCCGCCTCACGGGGGGCCCCTACGAGCAGTACTTC.

The chain combines TRBV21-1 with TRBJ1-4; the table's TRBD1 call for D was not verified on the DNA. TRBV21-1 is a listed pseudogene. The CDR3 extends over 16 amino acids. The CDR3 loop is CASSQWRDRGSEKLFF. The CDR3 coding sequence is TGTGCCAGCAGCCAGTGGAGGGACAGGGGAAGTGAAAAACTGTTTTTT.

The chain carries TRBV28 and TRBJ1-2, with D perhaps matching TRBD1 (6 bases). Per germline, CDR1 MDHEN and CDR2 SYDVKM. The CDR3 loop spans 12 amino acids. The V end lost 7 bases, the J end lost 2 bases, and 8 bases lay between the germline ends. For the CDR3, the DNA is TGTGCCAGCAAACAGGGCAACTATGGCTACACCTTC. It codes for CASKQGNYGYTF.

The CDR3 protein is CASSTGGYYQPQHF. The CDR3 DNA follows: TGTGCCAGCAGTACAGGGGGCTATTATCAGCCCCAGCATTTT. This chain joins TRBV28 and TRBJ1-5, with 9 bases aligning to TRBD1. In germline, CDR1 is MDHEN, CDR2 SYDVKM. Unmatched junction bases numbered 4, after V lost 5 bases and J lost 5 bases. The CDR3 loop spans 14 amino acids. Based on the CDR3 plus reference TRBV28 and TRBJ1-5, the full variable domain is DVKVTQSSRYLVKRTGEKVFLECVQDMDHENMFWYRQDPGLGLRLIYFSYDVKMKEKGDIPEGYSVSREKKERFSLILESASTNQTSMYLCASSTGGYYQPQHFGDGTRLSIL.

J is TRBJ1-5 and V is TRBV12-5, with D possibly TRBD1 on 5 matching bases. The V gene's germline CDR1 is LGHNT and CDR2 FRNRAP. The CDR3 runs to 15 residues. Trimming removed 7 bases at V and 5 bases at J, with 18 bases between. The CDR3 region has the DNA TGTGCTAGTGCCCCGGGGCAGGGAGGCGATCAGCCCCAGCATTTT. Encoded protein: CASAPGQGGDQPQHF.

Only one count was recorded for this clone. This chain joins TRBV11-3 and TRBJ1-1, with D possibly being TRBD1 (6 bases). Germline-derived CDR1 and CDR2 are SGHNT and YENEEA. Trimming took 6 bases from V and 0 from J, leaving 8 bases between them. This CDR3 comprises 13 residues. This CDR3 reads CASRDRMNTEAFF. CDR3 nucleotide sequence: TGTGCCAGCAGAGACAGGATGAACACTGAAGCTTTCTTT.

The chain has TRBV27 and TRBJ2-7; 7 bases map to TRBD1. The V segment lost 5 bases and the J segment 3 bases; nucleotides outside the gene matches: 13. Germline V gene lookup returns CDR1 MNHEY and CDR2 SMNVEV (reference sequence). The CDR3 is made up of 16 amino acids. The CDR3 coding sequence is TGTGCCAGCAGTCCCAGACAGGGCCGCAGGGACTACGAGCAGTACTTC. This translates into CASSPRQGRRDYEQYF.

The gene calls are TRBV7-3 and TRBJ2-1; 10 positions agree with TRBD2. The CDR3 runs 13 residues. J was trimmed by 6 bases and V by 5 bases; bases with no gene match: 1. Germline-derived CDR1 and CDR2 are SGHTA and FQGTGA. CDR3 amino acids: CASSLAGVNEQFF. The CDR3, as DNA: TGTGCCAGCAGCCTAGCGGGAGTCAATGAGCAGTTCTTC.

Only a few counts were recorded for this clone. This chain connects TRBV10-3 to TRBJ2-5, with D tentatively TRBD2 (6 bases). The germline gives CDR1 ENHRY, CDR2 SYGVKD. V lost 0 bases and J 5 bases, leaving 13 bases between the germline ends. The CDR3 consists of 15 residues. Here the CDR3 reads CAISESGRMGETQYF. The CDR3 bases are TGTGCCATCAGTGAGTCTGGGAGGATGGGGGAGACCCAGTACTTC.

V and J are TRBV14 and TRBJ1-2; D uncertain. Trimming took off 3 bases at V and 5 bases at J, with 19 bases between the two ends. The length of the CDR3 is 16 residues. Germline CDR1 SGHDN, CDR2 FVKESK. The CDR3 coding sequence is TGTGCCAGCAGCCACACTCCGGGAGCGGGTCGATATGGCTACACCTTC. Its protein product is CASSHTPGAGRYGYTF. The full variable domain, with the rest looked up from reference TRBV14 and TRBJ1-2, is EAGVTQFPSHSVIEKGQTVTLRCDPISGHDNLYWYRRVMGKEIKFLLHFVKESKQDESGMPNNRFLAERTGGTYSTLKVQPAELEDSGVYFCASSHTPGAGRYGYTFGSGTRLTVV.

The J gene is TRBJ2-3, the V gene TRBV7-9; D gene unclear. Germline CDR1 reads SEHNR; CDR2 reads FQNEAQ (reference sequence). Deletions cut 1 base from V and 2 bases from J, with 13 bases between. CDR3 length equals 16 residues. The CDR3 sequence: CASSLVGMGPTDTQYF. CDR3 nucleotide sequence: TGTGCCAGCAGCTTAGTGGGCATGGGCCCCACAGATACGCAGTATTTT.

The chain employs TRBV13 and TRBJ1-1; perhaps TRBD1 as D (5 bases). From germline, CDR1 is PRHDT and CDR2 FYEKMQ (reference sequence). The CDR3 has 15 amino acids. With 1 base removed from V and 1 base from J, the gap between germline ends came to 10 bases. This CDR3 reads CASSLVGHRNTEAFF. The DNA of the CDR3 is TGTGCCAGCAGCTTAGTTGGACACCGGAACACTGAAGCTTTCTTT.